Presented here are 31 T cell receptor beta chains from one specimen sequenced in a study of PD-1 blockade in mismatch repair-deficient tumors (TCRdb year 2017). The time point label for this specimen denotes: peripheral blood before pembrolizumab. The method behind the library was the immunoSEQ multiplex PCR assay. TCRdb took over this immuneACCESS table, retaining in-frame rearrangements with V and J assigned. Such tables are incomplete; in checked studies, under half of the missing clones stem from an unresolved V gene, and the remainder is unexplained. Present in this sample are under 50,000 clones, 77% of which were seen just once. The ten largest clones capture roughly 3.3% of the sample. The input for sequencing was PBMCs, taken before pembrolizumab treatment. The receptors were sampled from an adult with mismatch repair-deficient cancer.

The V gene is TRBV7-9, the J gene TRBJ2-6; D call uncertain. Germline CDR1 and CDR2: SEHNR and FQNEAQ (reference sequence). V dropped 4 bases and J dropped 0 bases, with 10 bases sitting between them. CDR3 size: 16 residues. This CDR3 is CASSSHTNSGANVLTF. CDR3 nucleotide sequence: TGTGCCAGCAGCTCCCACACTAACTCTGGGGCCAACGTCCTGACTTTC.

V and J are TRBV2 and TRBJ2-5, with 15 bases matching TRBD2. Germline V lookup: CDR1 SNHLY, CDR2 FYNNEI. The CDR3 contains 15 residues. V was pared by 3 bases and J by 5 bases, with 1 base of the junction left unmatched. The CDR3 reads CASSEGLAGGETQYF. DNA of the CDR3: TGTGCCAGCAGTGAGGGACTAGCGGGAGGTGAGACCCAGTACTTC. The variable domain in full, completed from reference TRBV2 and TRBJ2-5, reads EPEVTQTPSHQVTQMGQEVILRCVPISNHLYFYWYRQILGQKVEFLVSFYNNEISEKSEIFDDQFSVERPDGSNFTLKIRSTKLEDSAMYFCASSEGLAGGETQYFGPGTRLLVL.

The rearrangement uses TRBV5-1 and TRBJ1-5; D is perhaps TRBD1 (6 bases). Trimming removed 3 bases from V and 4 bases from J, with 8 bases in between. CDR3 length: 13 residues. CDR1 is SGHRS and CDR2 is YFSETQ in the germline V gene. CDR3 sequence reads: CASSWTVNQPQHF. In DNA, the CDR3 is TGCGCCAGCAGCTGGACAGTGAATCAGCCCCAGCATTTT.

This sequence joins TRBV11-1 and TRBJ2-5; TRBD2 aligns across 9 bases. V shed 8 bases and J 2 bases; nucleotides not matched to a gene: 6. Germline V gives CDR1 SGHAT, CDR2 FQDESV (reference sequence). The CDR3 is 14 residues long. The CDR3: CASRPSGVQETQYF. CDR3 DNA: TGTGCCAGCCGTCCTAGCGGGGTACAAGAGACCCAGTACTTC. The complete variable domain, with remaining parts taken from reference TRBV11-1 and TRBJ2-5, reads EAEVAQSPRYKITEKSQAVAFWCDPISGHATLYWYRQILGQGPELLVQFQDESVVDDSQLPKDRFSAERLKGVDSTLKIQPAELGDSAMYLCASRPSGVQETQYFGPGTRLLVL.

This clone was picked up one time. The V and J genes are TRBV11-2 and TRBJ2-5; 8 bases align to TRBD2. Germline trimming cut 3 bases from V and 3 bases from J; bases unmatched to any gene: 0. There are 13 residues in the CDR3. From germline, CDR1 is SGHAT and CDR2 FQNNGV. CDR3 sequence reads: CASSFGGEETQYF. The DNA for the CDR3 is TGTGCCAGCAGCTTCGGGGGGGAAGAGACCCAGTACTTC.

V is TRBV9 and J is TRBJ2-7; a weak D match, TRBD2 (5 bases). The germline V gene has CDR1 SGDLS and CDR2 YYNGEE. The CDR3 runs to 14 residues. The germline V and J ends were trimmed by 1 base and 2 bases, with 10 bases remaining between them. The CDR3 protein is CASSVRGNTYEQYF. For the CDR3, the DNA is TGTGCCAGCAGCGTAAGAGGGAATACCTACGAGCAGTACTTC.

The chain carries TRBV9 and TRBJ1-2, with D unclear. Germline V gene data show CDR1 as SGDLS and CDR2 as YYNGEE. There are 14 residues in the CDR3. Trimming left V 3 bases short and J 7 bases short, with 16 bases between. This chain's CDR3 is CASSAYRGTGGYTF. CDR3 coding DNA: TGTGCCAGCAGCGCTTATCGGGGTACCGGTGGCTACACCTTC.

CDR3 DNA: TGTGCCAGCAGCTTAGACCGCACTGAAGCTTTCTTT. Its translation is CASSLDRTEAFF. This chain uses TRBV7-9 with TRBJ1-1; D gene unclear. V lost 1 base and J lost 4, with 4 bases in between. The germline gives CDR1 SEHNR, CDR2 FQNEAQ (reference sequence). The CDR3 totals 12 residues.

This clone occurred a few times. The chain carries TRBV7-9 and TRBJ2-5; D is possibly TRBD1 (5 bases). Trimming took off 2 bases at V and 1 base at J, with 14 bases between the two ends. CDR3 length equals 16 residues. Germline-derived CDR1 and CDR2 are SEHNR and FQNEAQ (reference sequence). CDR3 nucleotide sequence: TGTGCCAGCAGCTTAAAGGGGATGAAATCCCAAGAGACCCAGTACTTC. Protein product: CASSLKGMKSQETQYF.

The J gene is TRBJ1-3, the V gene TRBV29-1, with a possible D match to TRBD1 (6 bases). The V end lost 7 bases, the J end lost 0 bases, and 10 bases lay between the germline ends. This CDR3 is 13 amino acids long. Per germline, CDR1 SQVTM and CDR2 ANQGSEA. This chain's CDR3 is CSGWTDSGNTIYF. The CDR3 coding sequence is TGCAGCGGTTGGACAGACTCTGGAAACACCATATATTTT.

This clone was counted only a few times. This chain links TRBV10-3 with TRBJ2-1; TRBD1 matches at 8 bases. The CDR3 sequence is 13 residues long. The germline gives CDR1 ENHRY, CDR2 SYGVKD. V was pared by 10 bases and J by 2 bases, with 4 bases of the junction left unmatched. Here the CDR3 DNA reads TGTGCCAGACCCAGGGGGCCCTACAATGAGCAGTTCTTC. Amino acid sequence: CARPRGPYNEQFF.

The V gene is TRBV18, the J gene TRBJ2-7; TRBD2 agrees at 9 bases. CDR3 length: 17 residues. Germline CDR1 is KGHSH and CDR2 is LQKENI. The trim removed 0 bases at V and 4 bases at J, leaving 10 bases unmatched. CDR3 amino acids: CASSPPQWGLAEYEQYF. The CDR3 DNA reads TGTGCCAGCTCACCACCGCAGTGGGGACTAGCTGAATACGAGCAGTACTTC.

The chain is built from TRBV9 and TRBJ2-2; D remains unclear. V was cut by 3 bases and J by 0 bases, with 9 bases left in between. Germline CDR1 SGDLS, CDR2 YYNGEE. The CDR3 has 15 residues. CDR3 DNA sequence: TGTGCCAGCAGCGAGTGGGGTTCGAACACCGGGGAGCTGTTTTTT. This codes for CASSEWGSNTGELFF.

V usage is TRBV29-1 and J usage is TRBJ2-1, with TRBD1 matching over 7 bases. J gave up 6 bases and V 0 bases, and 14 bases lay outside the gene matches. CDR3 length: 17 amino acids. The germline V gene encodes CDR1 SQVTM and CDR2 ANQGSEA. The CDR3: CSVEEYRGITDINEQFF. The CDR3 DNA reads TGCAGCGTTGAAGAATACAGGGGAATTACGGATATCAATGAGCAGTTCTTC.

The chain joins TRBV2 to TRBJ2-7, with 8 bases matching TRBD2. The CDR3 spans 14 residues. Germline lookup yields CDR1 SNHLY and CDR2 FYNNEI. V shed 8 bases and J 6 bases; nucleotides not matched to a gene: 12. The CDR3 spells CASGAGGVLVEQYF. The CDR3 DNA follows: TGTGCCAGCGGGGCGGGAGGCGTCCTTGTCGAGCAGTACTTC.

This clone is a singleton in its sample. The chain recombines TRBV6-1 with TRBJ2-7; D call uncertain. CDR1 and CDR2 (germline): MNHNS, SASEGT. The CDR3 length is 13 residues. V lost 1 base and J lost 4, with 8 bases in between. CDR3 sequence: CASSEVAVYEQYF. The CDR3 region has the DNA TGTGCCAGCAGTGAAGTGGCCGTTTACGAGCAGTACTTC.

This chain connects TRBV29-1 to TRBJ2-1; D may be TRBD2 (5 bases). The germline gives CDR1 SQVTM, CDR2 ANQGSEA. With 4 bases removed from V and 7 bases from J, the gap between germline ends came to 14 bases. This CDR3 spans 13 amino acids. The CDR3 nucleotides are TGCAGCGTTGCGGCAGACACGGGGAATGAGCAGTTCTTC. Amino acids: CSVAADTGNEQFF.

This chain connects TRBV5-6 to TRBJ2-3, with 12 bases matching TRBD2. V gave up 1 base and J gave up 8 bases; unmatched junction bases: 8. This CDR3 contains 16 residues. Looked up from germline, CDR1 is SGHDT and CDR2 is YYEEEE. The CDR3 sequence: CASSLSASGRGSTQYF. The CDR3 nucleotides are TGTGCCAGCAGCTTGTCGGCTAGCGGGAGGGGAAGTACGCAGTATTTT.

The V gene is TRBV7-2, the J gene TRBJ2-1, with TRBD2 matching over 7 bases. The germline CDR1 and CDR2 sequences are SGHTA and FQGNSA. The CDR3 has 16 residues. Trimming removed 5 bases from V and 3 bases from J; junction bases left unmatched: 10. The CDR3 spells CASSPRGGGSYNEQFF. The CDR3 DNA follows: TGTGCCAGCAGCCCAAGAGGCGGGGGAAGCTACAATGAGCAGTTCTTC.

This clone was detected a few times. This chain uses TRBV25-1 with TRBJ1-5; a weak D match, TRBD1 (5 bases). Germline CDR1 is MGHDK and CDR2 is SYGVNS. The CDR3 length is 13 residues. V shed 4 bases and J shed 7 bases, with 11 bases lying between them. This CDR3 is CASSGGEGQPQHF. In DNA form, the CDR3 reads TGTGCCAGCAGTGGAGGGGAAGGACAGCCCCAGCATTTT.

The genes are TRBV5-1 and TRBJ1-1, with D unresolved. Germline loops: CDR1 SGHRS, CDR2 YFSETQ. CDR3 size: 15 residues. The V gene lost 4 bases and the J gene lost 1 base, with 14 bases spanning the gap. The CDR3 coding sequence is TGCGCCAGCAGCCTTACGACTCAACAGAACACTGAAGCTTTCTTT. This gives the protein CASSLTTQQNTEAFF.

This rearrangement joins TRBV18 to TRBJ2-7; D ambiguous. Germline V gene sequence: CDR1 KGHSH, CDR2 LQKENI. The CDR3 covers 12 residues. V was trimmed by 1 base and J by 5 bases, leaving 6 bases between them. CDR3 sequence reads: CASSPLDNEQYF. In nucleotides, the CDR3 is TGTGCCAGCTCACCACTCGACAACGAGCAGTACTTC.

This chain uses TRBV5-4 with TRBJ2-2; 7 bases map to TRBD1. Germline assignment: CDR1 SGHNT and CDR2 YYREEE (reference sequence). With 1 base clipped from V and 6 bases from J, the junction kept 6 bases outside the gene matches. This CDR3 is 15 amino acids long. DNA of the CDR3: TGTGCCAGCAGCTTGCCCGGGACAGAGGCCGGGGAGCTGTTTTTT. Its protein product is CASSLPGTEAGELFF.

The chain uses TRBV7-9 and TRBJ1-5; 7 bases agree with TRBD1. Trimming removed 5 bases from V and 5 bases from J; junction bases left unmatched: 6. Per the germline V gene, CDR1 is SEHNR and CDR2 is FQNEAQ (reference sequence). The CDR3 is 14 residues long. The CDR3 sequence is CASSPQGDYQPQHF. The CDR3 region has the DNA TGTGCCAGCAGCCCTCAGGGGGACTATCAGCCCCAGCATTTT.

The chain is built from TRBV2 and TRBJ2-7, with TRBD1 identical over 7 bases. CDR1 SNHLY and CDR2 FYNNEI come from the germline V gene. The CDR3 totals 14 residues. Trimming cost V 5 bases and J 4 bases; bases outside gene matches: 8. The CDR3 region is CASSFYKTGYEQYF. The CDR3 bases are TGTGCCAGCAGTTTTTACAAGACAGGGTACGAGCAGTACTTC.

The chain uses TRBV27 and TRBJ2-1; D gene unclear. This CDR3 contains 14 residues. CDR1 is MNHEY, CDR2 SMNVEV, per germline (reference sequence). V lost 3 bases and J 8 bases, leaving 14 bases between the germline ends. The CDR3 DNA sequence: TGTGCCAGCAGTTTCCAGACTGAGTGGGATGAGCAGTTCTTC. As protein: CASSFQTEWDEQFF.

This chain uses TRBV9 with TRBJ1-5; unclear D gene. This CDR3 is 14 amino acids long. Between the trimmed V and J ends, which lost 0 bases and 3 bases, there was a span of 7 bases. In germline, CDR1 is SGDLS, CDR2 YYNGEE. The CDR3 region has the DNA TGTGCCAGCAGCGTAGCTCCCTTCAATCAGCCCCAGCATTTT. Translation: CASSVAPFNQPQHF.

The table lists this clone with a count of one. The CDR3 loop is CASSQGQNTGELFF. The CDR3 nucleotides are TGTGCCAGCAGCCAGGGACAGAACACCGGGGAGCTGTTTTTT. The genes are TRBV14 and TRBJ2-2; possibly TRBD1 for D (6 bases). CDR1 SGHDN and CDR2 FVKESK come from the germline V gene. The CDR3 loop spans 14 amino acids. V shed 3 bases and J shed 1 base, with 6 bases lying between them. The entire variable domain, with the rest obtained from reference TRBV14 and TRBJ2-2, is as follows: EAGVTQFPSHSVIEKGQTVTLRCDPISGHDNLYWYRRVMGKEIKFLLHFVKESKQDESGMPNNRFLAERTGGTYSTLKVQPAELEDSGVYFCASSQGQNTGELFFGEGSRLTVL.

The chain uses TRBV7-6 and TRBJ2-1; TRBD2 matches at 7 bases. The CDR3 consists of 15 residues. The V segment lost 1 base and the J segment 5 bases; nucleotides outside the gene matches: 5. Germline CDR1 and CDR2: SGHVS and FNYEAQ. CDR3 sequence reads: CASSLDPAGHNEQFF. Written as DNA, the CDR3 is TGTGCCAGCAGCTTAGATCCAGCGGGGCACAATGAGCAGTTCTTC.

The chain combines TRBV7-8 with TRBJ2-5, with 7 positions matching TRBD1. TRBJ2-7 matches the DNA end more closely, so the J call is doubtful. Germline values: CDR1 SGHVS, CDR2 FQNEAQ. The CDR3 is 15 residues long. The CDR3 DNA reads as TGTGCCAGCAGCTTAGAAGGGACAGCCTTCTACGAGCAGTACTTC. Amino acid sequence: CASSLEGTAFYEQYF.

The V call is TRBV5-6, the J call TRBJ1-4, with D uncertain. From germline, CDR1 is SGHDT and CDR2 YYEEEE. V shed 4 bases and J shed 8 bases, with 6 bases lying between them. The CDR3 spans 11 residues. The CDR3, as DNA: TGTGCCAGCAGCAGAAGGGAAAAACTGTTTTTT. Its protein is CASSRREKLFF.